These T cell receptor beta chains were read from a single sample in a study of blood T cell repertoires in COVID-19. Sequencing was performed with immunoSEQ multiplex PCR; in TCRdb, only in-frame clones are kept and a portion is missing. The table has about 46,000 clones, roughly four fifths seen once; the top ten hold approximately 8.3%. The sample comprised peripheral blood. Receptors were obtained from a man aged 55-75 years with acute or convalescent COVID-19. Both conserved end residues are part of each CDR3. D genes are given only for firm matches.

>TRBJ1-1|TRBV13|.
CASSLQVEAFF
>TRBJ2-1|TRBV4-2|TRBD2
CASSQGLAGGLDEQFF
>TRBJ2-2|TRBV19|.
CASSPGGLNTGELFF
>TRBJ1-6|TRBV5-6|TRBD1
CASSLGTGPGGALHF
>TRBJ2-2|TRBV10-2|TRBD2
CASSAAGGSGELFF
>TRBJ1-3|TRBV3-1/TRBV3-2|TRBD1
CASSPGQPNSGNTIYF
>TRBJ2-1|TRBV6-5|.
CASSYFQGGSYNEQFF
>TRBJ1-6|TRBV28|TRBD1
CASSSGQDNSPLHF
>TRBJ1-2|TRBV12-3/TRBV12-4|TRBD1
CASSINRGIGYTF
>TRBJ1-2|TRBV28|.
CASSLSGNGYGYTF
>TRBJ2-6|TRBV6-2/TRBV6-3|.
CASSYDPRGAVHSGANVLTF
>TRBJ1-2|TRBV5-1|.
CASSSGQGGIYGYTF
>TRBJ1-1|TRBV6-6|.
CAGCKMVEVFF
>TRBJ2-5|TRBV6-5|TRBD1
CASTWTGGGQETQYF
>TRBJ2-7|TRBV5-1|.
CASSQESSYEQYF
>TRBJ2-7|TRBV5-6|.
CASSYGRGTYEQYF
>TRBJ1-2|TRBV7-2|.
CASSLVADGYTF
>TRBJ1-1|TRBV30|.
CAWSRQENTEAFF
>TRBJ2-2|TRBV24-1|.
CATSDDRMNTGELFF
>TRBJ1-3|TRBV2|.
CASGQSSGNTIYF
>TRBJ2-1|TRBV24-1|TRBD1
CATSPRQGSYNEQFF
>TRBJ1-2|TRBV30|.
CACDLTTKEGYGYTF
>TRBJ2-3|TRBV6-2/TRBV6-3|TRBD2
CASSYELARPPDTQYF
>TRBJ1-3|TRBV7-3|TRBD1
CASSLTGTWDRGDGNTIYF
>TRBJ1-6|TRBV10-3|TRBD1
CAISRDRAGSYNSPLHF
>TRBJ1-1|TRBV6-2/TRBV6-3|.
CASSYRGGRGNTEAFF
>TRBJ2-2|TRBV19|TRBD1
CASLRDRGLGELFF
>TRBJ2-2|TRBV5-1|TRBD1
CASSRRTGLGSGELFF
>TRBJ1-2|TRBV5-1|.
CASSPTYAPGKFVDGYTF
>TRBJ1-6|TRBV11-2|.
CASSLGQPNSPLHF
>TRBJ1-1|TRBV5-1|.
CASSLVGQPNTEAFF
>TRBJ1-1|TRBV6-5|TRBD1
CASSYSGQGLNTEAFF
>TRBJ2-1|TRBV7-8|TRBD2
CASSLVSGGWNEQFF
>TRBJ1-2|TRBV3-1/TRBV3-2|TRBD1
CASSQNRGWGYTF
>TRBJ1-1|TRBV10-3|.
CAISDGGTNTEAFF
>TRBJ1-1|TRBV2|TRBD1
CASSKQGTEAFF
>TRBJ2-5|TRBV4-1|TRBD1
CASSQQDLTGMGETQYF
>TRBJ1-2|TRBV30|.
CAWSVLRGYTF
>TRBJ2-7|TRBV18|.
CASSRPTESYEQYF
>TRBJ1-2|TRBV11-2|TRBD1
CASSLGQANYGYTF
>TRBJ2-3|TRBV14|.
CASSLRQGSADTQYF
>TRBJ2-5|TRBV19|.
CASSPLGASFQETQYF